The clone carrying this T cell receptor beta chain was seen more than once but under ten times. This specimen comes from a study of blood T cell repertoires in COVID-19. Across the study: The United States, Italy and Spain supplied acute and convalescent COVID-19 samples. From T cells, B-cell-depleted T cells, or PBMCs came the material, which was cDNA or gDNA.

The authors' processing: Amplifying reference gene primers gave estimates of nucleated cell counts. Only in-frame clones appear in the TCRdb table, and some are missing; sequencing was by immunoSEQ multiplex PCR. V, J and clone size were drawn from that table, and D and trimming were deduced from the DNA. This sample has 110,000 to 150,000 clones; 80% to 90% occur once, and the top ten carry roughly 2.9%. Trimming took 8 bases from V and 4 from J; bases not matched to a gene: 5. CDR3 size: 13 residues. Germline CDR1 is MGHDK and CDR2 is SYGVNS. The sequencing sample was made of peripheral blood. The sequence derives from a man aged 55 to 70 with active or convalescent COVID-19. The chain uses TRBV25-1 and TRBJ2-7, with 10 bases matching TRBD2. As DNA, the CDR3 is TGTGCCAGCCGACCTAGCGGGAGTTACGAGCAGTACTTC. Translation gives CASRPSGSYEQYF.